A single sample gave rise to the 6 T cell receptor beta chains below, sequenced in a study of T cells in Graves' hyperthyroidism and ophthalmopathy. RNA transcripts served as the template for amplifying TCR beta CDR3 regions. The TCR CDR3 first-round RT-PCR relied on the HTBI primer set. Via MiXCR, TCRdb re-called the multiplex PCR reads, giving one row per CDR3 protein. The sample has about 700,000 distinct CDR3 sequences; 14% are singletons. Sample: blood. The receptors stem from a woman aged 18-30 years with Graves' hyperthyroidism.

The chain couples TRBV6-1 to TRBJ2-7; 9 nucleotides agree with TRBD2. CDR3 length equals 15 residues. CDR1 MNHNS and CDR2 SASEGT come from the germline V gene. V lost 8 bases to trimming and J lost 2 bases; unmatched junction nucleotides: 10. The DNA of the CDR3 is TGTGCCAGCGGTAAAGGGGCGGGGGGGACCTACGAGCAGTACTTC. Translated: CASGKGAGGTYEQYF.

This clonotype came up a few times. The CDR3 DNA is TGCAGTGCTAGAGATTTAGGGGCGGGAACCTACAATGAGCAGTTCTTC. Translating gives CSARDLGAGTYNEQFF. The rearrangement uses TRBV20-1 and TRBJ2-1; a possible D gene is TRBD2 (6 bases). Germline V CDR1 and CDR2: DFQATT, SNEGSKA (reference sequence). The CDR3 runs 16 residues. Trimming took 0 bases from V and 2 from J, leaving 14 bases between them.

This clonotype was detected ten times or more. This chain uses TRBV11-2 with TRBJ1-2; 7 positions agree with TRBD1. V lost 3 bases to trimming and J lost 0 bases; unmatched junction nucleotides: 16. Per germline, CDR1 SGHAT and CDR2 FQNNGV. The CDR3 loop spans 19 amino acids. CDR3 in DNA: TGTGCCAGCAGCTTCTTCCCCAAACGAGAGGGGGCCCCTAACTATGGCTACACCTTC. Amino acids: CASSFFPKREGAPNYGYTF.

Ten or more counts support this clonotype. V is TRBV3-1 and J is TRBJ2-5; D gene uncertain. The germline V and J ends were trimmed by 0 bases and 4 bases, with 9 bases remaining between them. The CDR3 covers 14 residues. CDR1 and CDR2 (germline): LGHDT, YNNKEL (reference sequence). CDR3 in amino acids: CASSQEAPPETQYF. The CDR3 DNA is TGTGCCAGCAGCCAAGAGGCCCCACCAGAGACCCAGTACTTC.

The chain employs TRBV9 and TRBJ2-5, with TRBD2 matching 9 bases. Unmatched junction bases numbered 10, after V lost 6 bases and J lost 4 bases. This CDR3 is built from 15 residues. Germline CDR1 reads SGDLS; CDR2 reads YYNGEE. Here the CDR3 DNA reads TGTGCCAGCAATGCGGGTAGCGGGAGTGCAGAGACCCAGTACTTC. It encodes CASNAGSGSAETQYF.

This clonotype came up many times. The chain links TRBV3-1 to TRBJ2-7; 7 bases match TRBD2. Germline V CDR1 and CDR2: LGHDT, YNNKEL (reference sequence). This CDR3 is 15 amino acids long. J lost 0 bases, V lost 4 bases, and 6 bases had no gene match. CDR3 sequence (DNA): TGTGCCAGCAGCCCCTTAGCGGGCCGCTCCTACGAGCAGTACTTC. Protein product: CASSPLAGRSYEQYF.